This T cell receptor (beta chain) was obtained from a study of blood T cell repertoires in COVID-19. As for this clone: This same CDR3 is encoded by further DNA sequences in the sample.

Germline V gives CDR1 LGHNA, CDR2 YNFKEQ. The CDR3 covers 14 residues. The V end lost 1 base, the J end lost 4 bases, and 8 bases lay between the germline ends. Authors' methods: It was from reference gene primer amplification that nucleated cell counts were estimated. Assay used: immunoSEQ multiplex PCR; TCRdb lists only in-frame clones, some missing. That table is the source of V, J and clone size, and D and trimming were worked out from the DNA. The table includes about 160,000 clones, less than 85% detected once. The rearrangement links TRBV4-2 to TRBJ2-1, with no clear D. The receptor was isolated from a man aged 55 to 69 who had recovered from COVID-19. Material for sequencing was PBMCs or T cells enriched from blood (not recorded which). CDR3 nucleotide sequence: TGTGCCAGCAGCCAAGCCGGTGGTTACAATGAGCAGTTCTTC. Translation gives CASSQAGGYNEQFF.